This T cell receptor (beta chain) was captured in a study of blood T cells in healthy people across ages. This clonotype was counted only a few times. Peripheral blood, around 10 milliliters per donor, was collected. A minimum of 7 million PBMCs was isolated per sample. Alongside a J-beta primer mix, a sample-barcoded 5' primer served in a second PCR lasting 7 to 11 cycles. A single record per CDR3 protein comes from TCRdb applying MiXCR to the 5' RACE reads. The sample yields 1.5 million or so distinct CDR3 sequences, about 42% seen once. V was clipped by 3 bases and J by 7 bases; unmatched bases: 5. CDR1 is KGHDR and CDR2 is SFDVKD in the germline V gene. The CDR3 length is 14 residues.

The sample consisted of blood. The origin of this receptor is a woman younger than 35 in good health. The chain recombines TRBV24-1 with TRBJ2-1; 7 nucleotides align to TRBD2. The CDR3 region is CATSDTQAGNEQFF. The CDR3 DNA follows: TGTGCCACCAGTGATACCCAAGCGGGGAATGAGCAGTTCTTC.